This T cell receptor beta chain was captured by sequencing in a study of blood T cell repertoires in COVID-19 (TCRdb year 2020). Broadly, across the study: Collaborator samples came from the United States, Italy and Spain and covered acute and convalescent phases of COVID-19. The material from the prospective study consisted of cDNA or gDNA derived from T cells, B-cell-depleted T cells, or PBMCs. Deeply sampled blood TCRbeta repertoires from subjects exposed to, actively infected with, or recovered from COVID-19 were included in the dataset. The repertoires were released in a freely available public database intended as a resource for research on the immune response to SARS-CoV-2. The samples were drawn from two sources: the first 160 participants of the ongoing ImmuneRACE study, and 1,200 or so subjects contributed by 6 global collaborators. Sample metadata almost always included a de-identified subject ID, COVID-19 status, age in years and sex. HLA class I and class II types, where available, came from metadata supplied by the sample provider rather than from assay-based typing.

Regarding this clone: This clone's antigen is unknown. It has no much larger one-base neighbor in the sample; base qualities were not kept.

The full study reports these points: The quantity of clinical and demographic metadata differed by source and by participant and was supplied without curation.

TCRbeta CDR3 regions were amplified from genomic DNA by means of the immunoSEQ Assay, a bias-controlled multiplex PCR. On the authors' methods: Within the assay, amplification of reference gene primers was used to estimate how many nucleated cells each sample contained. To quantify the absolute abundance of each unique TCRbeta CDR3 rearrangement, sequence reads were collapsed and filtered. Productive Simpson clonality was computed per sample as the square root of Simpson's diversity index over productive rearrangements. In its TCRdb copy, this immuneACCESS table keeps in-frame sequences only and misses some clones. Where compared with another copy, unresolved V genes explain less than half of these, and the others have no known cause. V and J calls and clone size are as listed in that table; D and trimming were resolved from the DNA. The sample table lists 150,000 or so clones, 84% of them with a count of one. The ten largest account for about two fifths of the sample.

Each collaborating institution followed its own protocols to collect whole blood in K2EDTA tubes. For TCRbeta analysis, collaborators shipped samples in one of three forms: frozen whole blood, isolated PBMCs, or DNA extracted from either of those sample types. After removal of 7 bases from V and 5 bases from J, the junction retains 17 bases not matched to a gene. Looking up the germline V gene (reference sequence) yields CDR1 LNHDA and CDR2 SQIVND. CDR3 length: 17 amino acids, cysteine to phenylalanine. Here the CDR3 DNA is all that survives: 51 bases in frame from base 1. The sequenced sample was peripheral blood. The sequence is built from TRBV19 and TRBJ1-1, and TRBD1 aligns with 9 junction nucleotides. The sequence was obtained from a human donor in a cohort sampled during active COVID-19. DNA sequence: TGTGCCAGTAACCCCGGGACAGGGTCCGGCGCGGTGACTGAAGCTTTCTTT. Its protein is CASNPGTGSGAVTEAFF.